The clone carrying this TCR beta chain was detected a few times. Trimming cost V 6 bases and J 8 bases; bases outside gene matches: 14. This CDR3 has 16 residues. Germline-derived CDR1 and CDR2 are SNHLY and FYNNEI. The data are from a study of blood T cell repertoires in COVID-19. The overall study: Whether acute or convalescent, the COVID-19 samples came from the United States, Italy and Spain. Sample material is recorded as cDNA or gDNA derived from T cells, B-cell-depleted T cells, or PBMCs.

Original analysis: Estimated nucleated cell counts came from reference gene primer amplification. Assay used: immunoSEQ multiplex PCR; TCRdb lists only in-frame clones, some missing. V and J calls and clone size are copied from that table; D and trimming were computed from the DNA. This table has some 130,000 clones, roughly 85% appearing once. V gene TRBV2 combines with J gene TRBJ2-4; 9 nucleotides match TRBD2. The TCR sequence derives from a man aged 55 to 70 with acute or convalescent COVID-19. The sample taken for sequencing was peripheral blood. The CDR3: CASSSQAGGWADIQYF. Here the CDR3 DNA reads TGTGCCAGCAGCTCTCAGGCGGGAGGGTGGGCGGACATTCAGTACTTC.